What follows is one T cell receptor (beta chain) and its context. The entry originates in a study of blood T cell repertoires in COVID-19. About the research overall: Sites across the United States, Italy and Spain contributed samples from acute and convalescent COVID-19. Sample material is recorded as cDNA or gDNA derived from T cells, B-cell-depleted T cells, or PBMCs.

The germline V and J ends were trimmed by 5 bases and 0 bases, with 17 bases remaining between them. Germline CDR1 SGHVS, CDR2 FNYEAQ. The CDR3 consists of 16 residues. Original handling: Researchers report that nucleated cell counts were estimated from reference gene primer amplification. Using immunoSEQ multiplex PCR, the repertoire was profiled, and TCRdb retains in-frame clones only, with some absent. From that table come the V and J calls and clone size; the DNA was used to work out D and trimming. The sample has 1,500 to 2,000 clones, 55% to 70% seen once. The chain links TRBV7-6 to TRBJ2-7; the D gene is possibly TRBD1 (6 bases). The source is a man aged 70-80 years with active COVID-19. Material for sequencing was peripheral blood. CDR3 amino acids: CASSPLWGRSSYEQYF. CDR3 DNA: TGTGCCAGCAGCCCGCTTTGGGGGCGTAGCTCCTACGAGCAGTACTTC.